Included here is one TCR beta chain sequence, with context. Its antigen is not identified. These data come from a study of shared clonotypes between healthy human individuals. Germline CDR1 is KGHSH and CDR2 is LQKENI. The length of the CDR3 is 15 residues. The V and J ends lost 0 bases and 7 bases respectively, with 10 bases between them. Study-wide results and caveats: Roughly 4.6% of naive CD4 clonotypes were common to four donors.

Repertoires were generated with immunoSEQ multiplex PCR, while TCRdb's copy carries only in-frame clones and drops some. This sample has some 2 million clones; 85% to 95% occur once, and the top ten carry under 0.15%. The sequence derives from a man between 18 and 29 years old in good health. The sample was naive CD4+ T cells sorted from blood. Subset meaning: CD45RA+ positively selected. The chain is built from TRBV18 and TRBJ1-6; possibly TRBD1 for D (5 bases). This CDR3 reads CASSPPLTANSPLHF. CDR3 sequence (DNA): TGTGCCAGCTCACCACCCTTGACAGCAAATTCACCCCTCCACTTT.